There are a few counts of the clone carrying this T cell receptor beta chain. CDR1 is MDHEN and CDR2 is SYDVKM in the germline V gene. The CDR3 runs to 12 residues. Trimming took 6 bases from V and 6 from J, leaving 11 bases between them. TCRdb ran MiXCR on the RACE reads and lists one entry per CDR3 protein. The data show fewer than 70,000 distinct CDR3 sequences, about 10% seen once. This specimen belongs to a study of human T cells and chemical hapten exposure. Study details: Throughout the approximately 25-week study, diphenylcyclopropenone was applied weekly to the patients' scalps. Per-sample TCR yield variability stemmed mainly from small pooled library volume differences.

Time point denoted: pre-sensitization, week 0. Specified treatment: therapeutic diphenylcyclopropenone sensitization with weekly scalp DPC. The gene calls are TRBV28 and TRBJ1-1; D is ambiguous. The input for sequencing was whole blood, taken in connection with sensitization to the hapten diphenylcyclopropenone (DPC). The TCR comes from a woman aged 45-65 years with alopecia areata. Some clones in this sample may be carry-over from other donors' samples. This chain's CDR3 is CASRDIWSEAFF. Written as DNA, the CDR3 is TGTGCCAGCAGGGATATCTGGTCTGAAGCTTTCTTT.